This TCR beta chain is from a study of immune evolution from preneoplasia to lung adenocarcinoma (dated by TCRdb to 2020 to 2022). Describing the broader study: HLA loss of heterozygosity was seen in about 7%, 15% and 30% of AIS, MIA and ADC lesions, and in no AAH lesions. The overall cohort was made up of around 57 patients with pulmonary nodules who had surgical resection. TCR sequencing data came from approximately 56 patients. Resected precursor lesions (AAH, AIS, MIA) and invasive adenocarcinomas were each compared against paired morphologically normal lung tissue. Immune contexture across lung adenocarcinoma precursors and invasive adenocarcinoma was profiled using immune gene expression, TCR sequencing and multiplex immunofluorescence. POLYSOLVER was used to infer Class I HLA alleles from exome data, and LOHHLA was used to detect allele-specific HLA loss. The immune data were combined with whole exome sequencing and methylation data from the same cohort of nodules. The study reported that about 100 samples were used for TCR sequencing. Sample size was based on specimen availability rather than a prior power calculation. What the study reported, not specific to this receptor: Normal lung showed the highest clonality, whereas later-stage lesions appeared to have higher T cell density and diversity but lower clonality. The findings rested on association rather than direct causation, and larger cohorts with long-term follow-up and longitudinal biopsies were considered necessary. Normal lung had the highest top T cell clone frequencies, which appeared to decline progressively from AAH through AIS, MIA and invasive adenocarcinoma. Because all patients were from Japan and China, applicability to Western populations was uncertain. Compared with EGFR-mutant or double wild-type lesions, KRAS-mutant nodules had the highest T cell clonality.

The germline V gene supplies CDR1 SGHRS and CDR2 YFSETQ. V has 0 bases trimmed and J has 2 bases trimmed; junction bases matching no gene number 3. The CDR3 holds 15 amino acids from the cysteine to the phenylalanine. Of all the DNA, just the CDR3 is kept, 45 bases in frame from base 1. The immunoSEQ hsTCRbeta Kit was used to sequence TCR beta CDR3 regions from DNA. As for the original processing: The ImmunoSEQ Analyzer was used to analyse the TCR sequencing data. T cell clonality was defined as 1 minus Pielou's evenness computed on productive rearrangements. T cell diversity was measured with the inverse Simpson index on productive templates. T cell density was defined as TCR beta template counts normalized to usable DNA, with usable DNA estimated by amplification and sequencing of housekeeping genes. Two-sided Kruskal-Wallis tests were used to compare TCR metrics across histologic stages. This is the immuneACCESS table as TCRdb keeps it, with only in-frame sequences that have V and J called. A part of the clones is gone; compared with another copy, unresolved V genes explain less than half, and the rest is unexplained. For V, J and clone size, that table is used; D and trimming come from the DNA. Recorded for this sample are more than 6,000 clones; approximately 76% of them occurred a single time. The ten largest account for 12% of the sample.

Between 2014 and 2017, the patients underwent resection in either Japan or China. Two lung cancer pathologists independently confirmed the histologic diagnosis of each case on H&E slides. For nucleic acid extraction, premalignant or tumor cells were enriched by macro-dissection following pathologic assessment. FFPE tissue was used for DNA isolation with the AllPrep DNA/RNA FFPE Kit. Points on this clone: Its antigen specificity is not known. No quality values exist for individual bases; no much larger clone is one base distant.

The rearranged segments are TRBV5-1 and TRBJ2-3; TRBD1 aligns with 7 central bases. The clonotype comes from a person aged 65 to 79 with lung adenocarcinoma. Material for sequencing was FFPE minimally invasive lung adenocarcinoma tissue. In light of the paper, this sample's cell subset or site label describes: micro-invasive lung adenocarcinoma (MIA). The CDR3 sequence is CASSLEGQPTDTQYF. DNA sequence: TGCGCCAGCAGCTTGGAGGGACAGCCCACAGATACGCAGTATTTT.